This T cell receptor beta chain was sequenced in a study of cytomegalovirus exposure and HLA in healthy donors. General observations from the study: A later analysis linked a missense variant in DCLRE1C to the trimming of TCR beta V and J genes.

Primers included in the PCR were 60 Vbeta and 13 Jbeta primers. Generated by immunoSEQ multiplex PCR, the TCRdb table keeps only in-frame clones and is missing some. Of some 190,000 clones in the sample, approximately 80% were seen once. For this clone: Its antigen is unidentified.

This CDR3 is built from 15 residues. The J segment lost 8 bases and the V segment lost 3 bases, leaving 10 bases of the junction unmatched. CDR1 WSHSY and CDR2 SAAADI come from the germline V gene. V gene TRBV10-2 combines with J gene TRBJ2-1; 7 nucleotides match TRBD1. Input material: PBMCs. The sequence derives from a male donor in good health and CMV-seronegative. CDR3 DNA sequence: TGCGCCAGCAGTGATTCGACCCGACAGGGCTATGAGCAGTTCTTC. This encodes CASSDSTRQGYEQFF.